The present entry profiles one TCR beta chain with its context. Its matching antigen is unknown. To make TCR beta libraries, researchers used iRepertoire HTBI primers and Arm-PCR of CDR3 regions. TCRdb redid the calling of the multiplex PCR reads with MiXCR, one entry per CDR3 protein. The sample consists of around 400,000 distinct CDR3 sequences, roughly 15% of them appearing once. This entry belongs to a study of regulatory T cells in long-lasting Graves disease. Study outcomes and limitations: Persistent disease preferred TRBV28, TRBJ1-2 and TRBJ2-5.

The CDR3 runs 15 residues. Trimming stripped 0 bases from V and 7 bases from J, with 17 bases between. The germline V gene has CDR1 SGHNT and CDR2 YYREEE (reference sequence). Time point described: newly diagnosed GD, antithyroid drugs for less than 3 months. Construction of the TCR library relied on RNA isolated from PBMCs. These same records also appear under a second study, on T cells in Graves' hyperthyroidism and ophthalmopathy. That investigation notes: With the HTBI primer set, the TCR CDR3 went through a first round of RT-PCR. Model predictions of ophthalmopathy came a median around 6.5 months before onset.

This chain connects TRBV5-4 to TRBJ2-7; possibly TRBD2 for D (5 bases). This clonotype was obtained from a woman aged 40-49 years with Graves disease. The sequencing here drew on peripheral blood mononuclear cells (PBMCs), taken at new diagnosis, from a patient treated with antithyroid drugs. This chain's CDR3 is CASSLEGLPVEEQYF. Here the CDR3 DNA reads TGTGCCAGCAGCTTGGAAGGACTCCCAGTTGAGGAGCAGTACTTC.